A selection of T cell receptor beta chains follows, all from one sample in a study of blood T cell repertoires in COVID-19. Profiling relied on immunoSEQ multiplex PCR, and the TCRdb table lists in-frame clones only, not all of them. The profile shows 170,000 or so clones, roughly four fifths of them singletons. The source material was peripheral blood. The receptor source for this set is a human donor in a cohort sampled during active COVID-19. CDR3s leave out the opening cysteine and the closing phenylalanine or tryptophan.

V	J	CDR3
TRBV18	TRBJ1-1	ASSPRGQALVGNTEAF
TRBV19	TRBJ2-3	ASSIRTGRRADTQY
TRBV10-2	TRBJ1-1	ASSGLLLQNTEAF
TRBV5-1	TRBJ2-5	ASSLGASRGKETQY
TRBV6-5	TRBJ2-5	ASSYDPGGPQY
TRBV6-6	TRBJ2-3	ASSSRDRGPDTQY
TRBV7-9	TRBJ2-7	ASSLALVAGSYEQY
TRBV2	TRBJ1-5	ASSGTGAINQPQH
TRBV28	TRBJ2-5	ASSFPTIAQETQY
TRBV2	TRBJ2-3	ARGGFSGRQGDTQY
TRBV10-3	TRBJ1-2	AISETASGYT
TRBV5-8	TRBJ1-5	ASSLIRGSNQPQH
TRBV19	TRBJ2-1	ASSALAGTRNEQF
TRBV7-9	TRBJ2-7	ASSQGDQGKYEQY
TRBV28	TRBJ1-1	ASSVPLNTEAF